This T cell receptor (beta chain) was observed in a study of blood T cells in healthy people across ages. Researchers report isolating at least 7 million PBMCs per sample. For this clonotype: The conserved final phenylalanine or tryptophan is absent from the CDR3, which likely points to a read error.

With 3 bases clipped from V and 2 bases from J, the junction kept 4 bases outside the gene matches. This CDR3 spans 15 amino acids. The use of a sample-barcoded 5' primer and a J-beta primer mix characterized a second PCR of about 6 to 11 cycles. TCRdb reprocessed the 5' RACE reads via MiXCR and lists one record per CDR3 protein. The sample shows some 1.7 million distinct CDR3 sequences, approximately 30% of them seen only once. The V and J genes are TRBV12-3 or TRBV12-4 and TRBJ1-5, with TRBD1 matching 7 bases. This TCR came from a woman in her thirties in good health. The specimen sequenced was blood. CDR3 loop: CASSFGQGGNQPQHL. The CDR3 DNA reads TGTGCCAGCAGTTTCGGGCAGGGGGGCAATCAGCCCCAGCATTTG.